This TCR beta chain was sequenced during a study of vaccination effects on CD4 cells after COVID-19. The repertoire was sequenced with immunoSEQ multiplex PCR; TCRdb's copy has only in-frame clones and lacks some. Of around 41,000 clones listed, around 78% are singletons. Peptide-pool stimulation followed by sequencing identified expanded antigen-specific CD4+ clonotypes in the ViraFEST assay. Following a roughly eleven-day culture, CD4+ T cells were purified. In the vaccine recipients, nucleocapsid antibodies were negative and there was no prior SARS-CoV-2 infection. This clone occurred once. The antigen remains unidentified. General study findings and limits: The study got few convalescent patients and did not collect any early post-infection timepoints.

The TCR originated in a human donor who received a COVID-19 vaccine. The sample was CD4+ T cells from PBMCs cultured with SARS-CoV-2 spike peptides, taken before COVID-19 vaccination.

In DNA form, the CDR3 reads TGTGCCAGCAGGACCGGAGGTGGAAACACCATATATTTT. Translating gives CASRTGGGNTIYF. The chain joins TRBV6-5 to TRBJ1-3; the D is unclear. Germline-derived CDR1 and CDR2 are MNHEY and SVGAGI. CDR3 length: 13 residues. The germline V and J ends were trimmed by 6 bases and 3 bases, with 9 bases remaining between them.